The subject of this entry is one T cell receptor beta chain. Its antigen remains undetermined. The input lacks base qualities; no much larger clone sits a single base away. Genomic DNA obtained from frozen pancreas tissue was processed for repertoire sequencing. The DNeasy Blood and Tissue Kit was used to extract roughly 1.9-3.2 ug of genomic DNA from either umbilical cord blood or frozen pancreas. The record originates from a study of fetal regulatory T cell absence and autoimmunity (TCRdb year 2017). Broadly, across the study: The IPEX patients showed exocrine pancreas autoimmunity in the absence of clinical diabetes.

Amplification and barcoding of TCRbeta CDR3 regions were carried out by two-step multiplex PCR on the immunoSEQ human TCRbeta survey platform. Illumina instruments were used to sequence the libraries, and IgH from the same samples was sequenced in parallel. Per the source publication's procedure: To remove PCR and sequencing errors, raw reads were filtered against IMGT V, D, J definitions and grouped with a nearest-neighbor algorithm. Clones were defined as identical nucleotide sequences, and differential abundance between tissues was assessed by per-clone Fisher exact tests with a pFDR threshold of p<0.01. A minimum inclusion filter of 10 in either sample excluded clones with frequencies too low for statistical inference. Pairwise clonal comparisons used the immunoSEQ Analyzer, and gene family usage was assessed with IMGT tools. As stored in TCRdb, this immuneACCESS dataset retains in-frame rearrangements with V and J assigned. A fraction of the clones does not appear; measured against another copy, unresolved V genes explain less than half of the discrepancy, and the remainder lacks a known reason. V and J calls and clone size follow that table, whereas D and trimming were derived from the DNA. The sample yields 95,000 to 100,000 clones; about 78% were counted once. The ten largest account for 1.5% to 2.5% of the sample.

The investigation overall reported the following: Cord blood and pancreas had broadly similar TRB gene family usage, which resembled published neonatal and adult repertoires. The oligoclonal enrichment was interpreted as support for antigen-driven autoimmunity in the pancreas before birth in IPEX syndrome. Compared with cord blood, the pancreas TCR compartment showed significant oligoclonal enrichment, and some top clones were enriched more than 85-fold.

CDR3 length: 14 amino acids, cysteine to phenylalanine. Only the CDR3 region is kept as DNA, spanning 42 bases read in frame from base 1. CDR1 and CDR2 were assigned from the germline V gene as SGHTS and YDEGEE. V ends up 0 bases short and J 4 bases short, with an unmatched junction base count of 3. The sequenced sample consisted of pancreas tissue. This receptor was obtained from a male donor with IPEX syndrome. The chain was built from TRBV5-8 and TRBJ2-7, with 8 bases in between that match TRBD1. The nucleotides read TGTGCCAGCAGCTTGGGGACAGGGATGTACGAGCAGTACTTC. Translated, it gives CASSLGTGMYEQYF. The full variable domain, completed from the reference TRBV5-8 and TRBJ2-7 proteins outside the CDR3, reads EAGVTQSPTHLIKTRGQQATLRCSPISGHTSVYWYQQALGLGLQFLLWYDEGEERNRGNFPPRFSGRQFPNYSSELNVNALELEDSALYLCASSLGTGMYEQYFGPGTRLTVT.